These 3 T cell receptor beta chains were sequenced from one sample in a study of blood T cell repertoires in COVID-19. Profiled with immunoSEQ multiplex PCR; TCRdb holds only in-frame clones, not every one. The table has 200,000 or so clones, about 88% seen once. Sequencing was done on a sample of peripheral blood. The receptors shown here come from a woman in her forties who had recovered from COVID-19.

The chain couples TRBV15 to TRBJ2-1, with 9 nucleotides matching TRBD1. J lost 5 bases, V lost 5 bases, and 7 bases had no gene match. The CDR3 is 15 amino acids. CDR1 is LNHNV and CDR2 is YYDKDF in the germline V gene (reference sequence). CDR3 sequence (DNA): TGTGCCACCAGCCTCCGGGACAGGGATCACAATGAGCAGTTCTTC. It is translated as CATSLRDRDHNEQFF.

The genes are TRBV5-1 and TRBJ2-5, with TRBD1 matching 7 bases. Germline values: CDR1 SGHRS, CDR2 YFSETQ. The CDR3 sequence is 15 residues long. J gave up 5 bases and V 0 bases, and 7 bases lay outside the gene matches. The CDR3 bases are TGCGCCAGCAGCTTGGTACAGGGGCTATTCGAGACCCAGTACTTC. Its protein product is CASSLVQGLFETQYF.

The rearrangement joins TRBV28 to TRBJ2-1; 7 bases align to TRBD1. The CDR3 contains 13 residues. V dropped 6 bases and J dropped 7; count of bases not matched to a gene: 6. Per germline, CDR1 MDHEN and CDR2 SYDVKM. The CDR3 nucleotides read TGTGCCAGCAGGTTGGGACAGAGTAATGAGCAGTTCTTC. Encoded protein: CASRLGQSNEQFF.